Listed here are 22 T cell receptor beta chains from one sample, sequenced in a study of blood T cell repertoires in COVID-19. Sequencing was performed with immunoSEQ multiplex PCR; in TCRdb, only in-frame clones are kept and a portion is missing. This table has hundreds of thousands of clones, roughly 86% appearing once. Specimen: PBMCs or T cells enriched from blood (not recorded which). The source of these receptors is a woman aged 25 to 39 who had recovered from COVID-19.

The J gene is TRBJ2-1, the V gene TRBV28; the match to TRBD2 covers 12 bases. V trimming: 5 bases; J trimming: 0 bases; junction bases outside the gene matches: 8. CDR1 is MDHEN and CDR2 is SYDVKM in the germline V gene. The length of the CDR3 is 18 residues. The CDR3 DNA reads as TGTGCCAGCAGTCCTCCTAGCGGGGGGGTTGGCTCCTACAATGAGCAGTTCTTC. Translation gives CASSPPSGGVGSYNEQFF. The variable domain in full, with the rest retrieved from reference TRBV28 and TRBJ2-1, is DVKVTQSSRYLVKRTGEKVFLECVQDMDHENMFWYRQDPGLGLRLIYFSYDVKMKEKGDIPEGYSVSREKKERFSLILESASTNQTSMYLCASSPPSGGVGSYNEQFFGPGTRLTVL.

The chain is built from TRBV5-1 and TRBJ2-1, with a weak D call TRBD2 (5 bases). This CDR3 contains 12 residues. Per germline, CDR1 SGHRS and CDR2 YFSETQ. The V end lost 1 base, the J end lost 8 bases, and 7 bases lay between the germline ends. The CDR3 spells CASSLPGDEQFF. CDR3 bases: TGCGCCAGCAGCTTGCCCGGGGATGAGCAGTTCTTC.

This clone showed up just once. The J gene is TRBJ2-1, the V gene TRBV5-1, with 7 nucleotides matching TRBD2. The CDR3 covers 15 residues. Germline loops: CDR1 SGHRS, CDR2 YFSETQ. The trim removed 4 bases at V and 7 bases at J, leaving 11 bases unmatched. The CDR3 nucleotides are TGCGCCAGCAGCGATATCGAATTTAGCGGGAATGAGCAGTTCTTC. Its protein is CASSDIEFSGNEQFF.

This clone was picked up a small number of times. The CDR3 DNA reads TGTGCCAGCTACCGGTCGGCCCTCCACTTT. Translated: CASYRSALHF. The genes are TRBV2 and TRBJ1-6; D remains ambiguous. There are 10 residues in the CDR3. Trimming pared 8 bases from V and 14 bases from J, leaving 10 bases between. CDR1 SNHLY and CDR2 FYNNEI come from the germline V gene.

The chain employs TRBV5-1 and TRBJ2-7; the D is unclear. The germline V gene has CDR1 SGHRS and CDR2 YFSETQ. The CDR3 consists of 11 residues. V was pared by 1 base and J by 6 bases, with 5 bases between. CDR3 loop: CASSLRGEQYF. DNA for the CDR3: TGCGCCAGCAGCTTGAGAGGCGAGCAGTACTTC.

V is TRBV7-8 and J is TRBJ1-5, with TRBD1 matching over 9 bases. V gave up 5 bases and J gave up 6 bases; unmatched junction bases: 5. This CDR3 has 14 residues. Germline loops: CDR1 SGHVS, CDR2 FQNEAQ. In nucleotides, the CDR3 is TGTGCCAGCAGCCCCCGGACAGGGGCTCAGCCCCAGCATTTT. Protein product: CASSPRTGAQPQHF. The variable domain in full, completed from reference TRBV7-8 and TRBJ1-5, reads GAGVSQSPRYKVAKRGQDVALRCDPISGHVSLFWYQQALGQGPEFLTYFQNEAQLDKSGLPSDRFFAERPEGSVSTLKIQRTQQEDSAVYLCASSPRTGAQPQHFGDGTRLSIL.

This sequence joins TRBV10-2 and TRBJ1-5; the match to TRBD1 covers 9 bases. V lost 7 bases and J lost 9; bases outside the gene matches: 10. CDR1 is WSHSY, CDR2 SAAADI, per germline. The CDR3 length is 14 residues. The CDR3 loop is CASNSQGAPGPQHF. The CDR3 DNA follows: TGCGCCAGCAATTCACAGGGGGCACCGGGGCCCCAGCATTTT.

This chain connects TRBV10-3 to TRBJ2-1; D uncertain. Trimming cost V 6 bases and J 5 bases, with 11 bases left between them. Germline assignment: CDR1 ENHRY and CDR2 SYGVKD. The CDR3 sequence is 13 residues long. This CDR3 reads CAISPENDNEQFF. CDR3 DNA: TGTGCCATCAGCCCGGAGAATGACAATGAGCAGTTCTTC.

The V call is TRBV18, the J call TRBJ2-3, with 9 bases identical to TRBD2. This CDR3 comprises 17 residues. V shed 0 bases, J shed 4 bases, and the junction held 8 bases outside the gene matches. Germline values: CDR1 KGHSH, CDR2 LQKENI. The CDR3 loop reads CASSPPAGGFWADTQYF. CDR3 DNA: TGTGCCAGCTCACCACCAGCGGGAGGATTTTGGGCAGATACGCAGTATTTT.

This chain links TRBV7-6 with TRBJ2-2; TRBD1 might be the D (6 bases). The CDR3 extends over 16 amino acids. Trimming left V 1 base short and J 0 bases short, with 9 bases between. Per the germline V gene, CDR1 is SGHVS and CDR2 is FNYEAQ. The DNA of the CDR3 is TGTGCCAGCAGCTTAGTAAACAGGGCGAACACCGGGGAGCTGTTTTTT. Residues: CASSLVNRANTGELFF.

This chain connects TRBV10-3 to TRBJ2-1; 11 bases are shared with TRBD2. Trimming cost V 6 bases and J 4 bases; bases outside gene matches: 5. CDR1 ENHRY and CDR2 SYGVKD come from the germline V gene. CDR3 length: 15 residues. CDR3 loop: CAISSGTSGYNEQFF. The CDR3, as DNA: TGTGCCATCAGCTCCGGGACTAGCGGTTACAATGAGCAGTTCTTC.

J is TRBJ1-1 and V is TRBV19, with D tentatively TRBD1 (5 bases). The V and J ends lost 7 bases and 5 bases respectively, with 17 bases between them. The CDR3 loop spans 14 amino acids. CDR1 and CDR2 (germline): LNHDA, SQIVND (reference sequence). The CDR3 DNA reads TGTGCCAGTAAAATAGGGGCCCAGGGTACTGAAGCTTTCTTT. Translating it yields CASKIGAQGTEAFF.

There are a few counts of this clone. The genes are TRBV5-1 and TRBJ1-4; D is unclear. Trimming left V 0 bases short and J 2 bases short, with 11 bases between. Germline loops: CDR1 SGHRS, CDR2 YFSETQ. This CDR3 has 16 residues. CDR3 region: CASSLASRDTNEKLFF. In DNA form, the CDR3 reads TGCGCCAGCAGCTTGGCCAGTCGGGATACTAATGAAAAACTGTTTTTT.

This chain joins TRBV19 and TRBJ1-2; D is ambiguous. V lost 3 bases to trimming and J lost 4 bases, with 9 bases between them. CDR3 size: 13 residues. Germline CDR1 is LNHDA and CDR2 is SQIVND (reference sequence). In DNA, the CDR3 is TGTGCCAGTAGTATGAATAGTCTCTATGGCTACACCTTC. Amino acids: CASSMNSLYGYTF.

CDR3 sequence reads: CASSAARDTAYEQYF. CDR3 nucleotides: TGTGCCAGTAGTGCAGCAAGGGACACCGCCTACGAGCAGTACTTC. J is TRBJ2-7 and V is TRBV19; TRBD1 might be the D (6 bases). V lost 5 bases and J lost 2, with 16 bases in between. The CDR3 has 15 residues. Germline CDR1 and CDR2: LNHDA and SQIVND (reference sequence).

The chain has TRBV5-5 and TRBJ1-2; perhaps TRBD1 as D (5 bases). Trimming stripped 3 bases from V and 3 bases from J, with 15 bases between. This CDR3 contains 15 residues. Germline loops: CDR1 SGHKS, CDR2 YYEKEE (reference sequence). The CDR3 DNA is TGTGCCAGCAGCTCTCCGGGACTTCTATACTATGGCTACACCTTC. It specifies CASSSPGLLYYGYTF.

The chain combines TRBV4-3 with TRBJ2-1, with 8 nucleotides matching TRBD2. CDR3 length equals 16 residues. After removal of 1 base from V and 3 bases from J, the junction contained 5 bases not matched to a gene. The germline CDR1 and CDR2 sequences are LGHNA and YSLEER. The CDR3 nucleotides are TGCGCCAGCAGCCAAGTCAGGCTAGCGGGCTACAATGAGCAGTTCTTC. Residues: CASSQVRLAGYNEQFF.

This clone showed up just once. The rearrangement uses TRBV19 and TRBJ1-1, with 8 nucleotides matching TRBD1. Trimming cost V 8 bases and J 4 bases; bases outside gene matches: 6. The CDR3 has 13 amino acids. Germline CDR1 is LNHDA and CDR2 is SQIVND (reference sequence). The CDR3 coding sequence is TGTGCCAGTCTCGGGACAGGAGGCACTGAAGCTTTCTTT. Translating it yields CASLGTGGTEAFF.

J is TRBJ1-1 and V is TRBV12-5; D unclear. V was clipped by 0 bases and J by 7 bases, with 9 bases between them. Germline-derived CDR1 and CDR2 are LGHNT and FRNRAP. CDR3 length: 13 residues. Here the CDR3 DNA reads TGTGCTAGTGGTTTGGTAGGTCGGGGTGAAGCTTTCTTT. It translates to CASGLVGRGEAFF. Based on the CDR3 plus reference TRBV12-5 and TRBJ1-1, the full variable domain is DARVTQTPRHKVTEMGQEVTMRCQPILGHNTVFWYRQTMMQGLELLAYFRNRAPLDDSGMPKDRFSAEMPDATLATLKIQPSEPRDSAVYFCASGLVGRGEAFFGQGTRLTVV.

This chain uses TRBV9 with TRBJ1-1; 7 positions agree with TRBD1. V gave up 3 bases and J gave up 6 bases; unmatched junction bases: 8. The CDR3 loop spans 14 amino acids. CDR1 SGDLS and CDR2 YYNGEE come from the germline V gene. CDR3 coding DNA: TGTGCCAGCAGCGCCCAGACAGGGTTGGCTGAAGCTTTCTTT. Encoded protein: CASSAQTGLAEAFF.

This clone was seen only once. The genes are TRBV4-3 and TRBJ1-2, with D possibly matching TRBD1 (5 bases). Germline CDR1 reads LGHNA; CDR2 reads YSLEER. The CDR3 totals 15 residues. The V end lost 4 bases, the J end lost 0 bases, and 12 bases lay between the germline ends. The chain's CDR3 is CASSLQTAANYGYTF. The CDR3 bases are TGCGCCAGCAGCCTACAGACAGCAGCTAACTATGGCTACACCTTC.

This clone has just a few counts. This chain links TRBV28 with TRBJ1-6, with D uncertain. V was cut by 6 bases and J by 8 bases, with 8 bases left in between. Germline assignment: CDR1 MDHEN and CDR2 SYDVKM. The CDR3 totals 12 residues. The CDR3 DNA follows: TGTGCCAGCAGAGAGGCAGATTCACCCCTCCACTTT. Its protein product is CASREADSPLHF.